The rows below give T cell receptor beta chains drawn from one sample of a study of T cell responses to AZD1222 COVID-19 vaccine. Generated by immunoSEQ multiplex PCR, the TCRdb table keeps only in-frame clones and is missing some. Found here are 150,000 or so clones, about 87% of them singletons; the top ten hold 3.5% to 5.5%. Sequences were derived from peripheral blood, sampled 28 days after the second dose of the MenACWY control vaccine. Receptors originate from an adult who received the MenACWY meningococcal vaccine as a control. Both conserved end residues are part of each CDR3. Fields, in order: V gene, clone size, J gene, CDR3 protein. Expanded clones are given a class, and other clones once, few, many or no size at all.

v_call: TRBV30
clone_size: -
j_call: TRBJ2-5
cdr3_aa: CAWSVRRGETQYF

v_call: TRBV5-8
clone_size: -
j_call: TRBJ2-1
cdr3_aa: CASTARDRGNEQFF

v_call: TRBV11-3
clone_size: -
j_call: TRBJ2-2
cdr3_aa: CASSPQVWNTGELFF

v_call: TRBV5-1
clone_size: -
j_call: TRBJ1-1
cdr3_aa: CASSLAGSPTEAFF

v_call: TRBV5-6
clone_size: -
j_call: TRBJ1-1
cdr3_aa: CASSLGATEAFF

v_call: TRBV5-8
clone_size: few
j_call: TRBJ1-5
cdr3_aa: CASSQEGNQPQHF

v_call: TRBV9
clone_size: -
j_call: TRBJ1-2
cdr3_aa: CASSVAPHGYTF

v_call: TRBV30
clone_size: -
j_call: TRBJ2-7
cdr3_aa: CAWSRDSSYEQYF

v_call: TRBV7-2
clone_size: once
j_call: TRBJ2-6
cdr3_aa: CASSLVGAGANVLTF

v_call: TRBV28
clone_size: -
j_call: TRBJ2-2
cdr3_aa: CASSRVNTGELFF

v_call: TRBV5-8
clone_size: -
j_call: TRBJ2-1
cdr3_aa: CASSLVPMTSDEQFF